Included here is one T cell receptor (beta chain) sequence, with context. This clone appeared once. What this receptor recognizes is not known. Base qualities were left out, and no much larger clone turns up one base away. The donors were included in the validation cohort of approximately 130 subjects, a group kept apart from the roughly 670-subject first cohort. CDR1 and CDR2 are drawn from the germline V gene (reference sequence): SEHNR, FQNEAQ. V is clipped by 3 bases and J by 9 bases, and the sequence between their germline boundaries is 15 bases long. The CDR3, from cysteine to phenylalanine, totals 14 residues. Of the read, only the CDR3 DNA is kept; its 42 bases are in frame from base 1. This sample is drawn from a study of cytomegalovirus exposure and HLA in healthy donors listed by TCRdb under 2017. Study-level background: According to a later analysis, the 120 or so validation repertoires were produced on the same platform as the roughly 600 repertoires of the first cohort. The study was designed to test whether signatures of past pathogen exposure could be identified by cataloging public T cell receptors. Along with the 666-subject first cohort, a separate validation cohort of about 110 different subjects was used. To predict cytomegalovirus infection status, the study combined high-throughput TCR immunosequencing, statistical association of individual TCRs with disease status, and machine learning. Overall study results and their limits: The validation cohort had no HLA typing available for a later analysis, so co-occurrence within that cohort was assessed over all 120 or so repertoires. It was suggested by the authors that the approach could potentially be generalized to other disease states and immunological phenotypes. The classifier was reported to diagnose cytomegalovirus status with high specificity and sensitivity in both the original cohort and the validation cohort. Of the cluster scores, roughly 93% were above 0 in a later analysis, which found that TCRs clustered in the first cohort also tended to co-occur in the 120 or so validation repertoires. In the study, approximately 150 TCR beta chains were listed as associated with cytomegalovirus. Most TCR sequences were observed very rarely across donors, whereas some public TCRs were present in many individuals. In vitro tests confirmed that a few of the cytomegalovirus-associated TCR beta chains recognize cytomegalovirus antigens.

Libraries were made using the immunoSEQ multiplex PCR assay. In the source study's methods: To diagnose cytomegalovirus status from the catalog of TCR beta chain sequences, a statistical classification framework was built. TCRdb took over this immuneACCESS table, retaining in-frame rearrangements with V and J assigned. Such tables are incomplete; in checked studies, under half of the missing clones stem from an unresolved V gene, and the remainder is unexplained. V and J calls plus clone size are reproduced from that table; the DNA served to infer D and trimming. For this sample the table gives hundreds of thousands of clones, of which around 90% were detected only once. 1.5% to 2% of the sample comes from the top ten.

The receptor's source is a woman under 30 in good health and CMV-seropositive. The rearrangement joined TRBV7-9 to TRBJ2-1; the D gene lacks a confident call. Sequencing was performed on PBMCs. The encoded CDR3 is CASSFLPDSGEQFF. The nucleotide sequence reads as follows: TGTGCCAGCAGCTTCCTGCCCGACTCGGGTGAGCAGTTCTTC. With all but the CDR3 taken from the reference TRBV7-9 and TRBJ2-1 genes, the full variable domain is: DTGVSQNPRHKITKRGQNVTFRCDPISEHNRLYWYRQTLGQGPEFLTYFQNEAQLEKSRLLSDRFSAERPKGSFSTLEIQRTEQGDSAMYLCASSFLPDSGEQFFGPGTRLTVL.